This T cell receptor beta chain was documented in a study of blood T cells in healthy people across ages. The length of the CDR3 is 12 residues. Looked up from germline, CDR1 is DFQATT and CDR2 is SNEGSKA (reference sequence). V was shortened by 6 bases and J by 2 bases, with 11 bases between the two germline ends. A sample-barcoded 5' primer and a J-beta primer mix were used in a second PCR of roughly 6 to 11 cycles. TCRdb analysed the 5' RACE reads with MiXCR anew, one entry per CDR3 protein. The sample holds about 650,000 distinct CDR3 sequences, about 51% seen once. The chain joins TRBV20-1 to TRBJ2-7; D is uncertain. The material sequenced was blood. The sequence derives from a woman older than 75 in good health. This CDR3 is CSARHVAYEQYF. In nucleotides, the CDR3 is TGCAGTGCCCGACACGTCGCCTACGAGCAGTACTTC.